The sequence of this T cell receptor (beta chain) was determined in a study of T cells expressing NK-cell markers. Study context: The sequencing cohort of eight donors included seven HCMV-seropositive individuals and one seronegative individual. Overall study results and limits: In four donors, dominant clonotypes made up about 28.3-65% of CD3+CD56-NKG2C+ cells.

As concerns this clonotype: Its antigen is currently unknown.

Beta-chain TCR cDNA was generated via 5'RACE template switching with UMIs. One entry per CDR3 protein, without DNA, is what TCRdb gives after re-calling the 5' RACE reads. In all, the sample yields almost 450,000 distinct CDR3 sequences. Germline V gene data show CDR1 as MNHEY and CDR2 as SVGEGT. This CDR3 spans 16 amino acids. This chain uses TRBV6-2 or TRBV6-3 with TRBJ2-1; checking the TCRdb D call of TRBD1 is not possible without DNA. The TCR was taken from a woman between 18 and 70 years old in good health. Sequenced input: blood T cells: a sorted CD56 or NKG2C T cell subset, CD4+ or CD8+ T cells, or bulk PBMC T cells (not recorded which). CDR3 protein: CASSPGKGSSYNEQFF.